Sequencing of this T cell receptor (beta chain) was carried out in a study of sequential checkpoint blockade in melanoma. Treatment defined: randomized to nivolumab then ipilimumab (arm A) or the reverse (arm B). The J segment lost 4 bases and the V segment lost 4 bases, leaving 8 bases of the junction unmatched. The CDR3 length is 14 residues. Germline loops: CDR1 SGDLS, CDR2 YYNGEE. Repertoires were generated with immunoSEQ multiplex PCR, while TCRdb's copy carries only in-frame clones and drops some. Here the sample spans around 21,000 clones, 82% being singletons. The sequence was obtained from a human donor with melanoma. V and J are TRBV9 and TRBJ2-7, with 7 bases lining up with TRBD1. Sequenced here: CD8+ T cells sorted from blood (inferred from file names), sampled from a patient given nivolumab and ipilimumab in sequence. The CDR3 here is CASSPRDSTYEQYF. The CDR3 nucleotides read TGTGCCAGCAGCCCCCGGGACAGCACATACGAGCAGTACTTC. The whole variable domain, remainder taken from reference TRBV9 and TRBJ2-7, is DSGVTQTPKHLITATGQRVTLRCSPRSGDLSVYWYQQSLDQGLQFLIQYYNGEERAKGNILERFSAQQFPDLHSELNLSSLELGDSALYFCASSPRDSTYEQYFGPGTRLTVT.